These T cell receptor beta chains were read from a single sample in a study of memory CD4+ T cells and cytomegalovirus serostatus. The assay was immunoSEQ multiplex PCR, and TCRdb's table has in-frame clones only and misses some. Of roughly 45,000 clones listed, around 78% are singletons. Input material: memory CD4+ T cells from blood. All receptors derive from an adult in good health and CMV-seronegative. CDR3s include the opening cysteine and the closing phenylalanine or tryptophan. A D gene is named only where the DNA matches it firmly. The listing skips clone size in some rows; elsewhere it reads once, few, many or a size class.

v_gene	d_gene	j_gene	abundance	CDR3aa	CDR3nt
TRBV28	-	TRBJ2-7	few	CASSPADIGSYEQYF	TGTGCCAGCAGTCCCGCAGACATTGGATCCTACGAGCAGTACTTC
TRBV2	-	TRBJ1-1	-	CASSGQGGSTEAFF	TGTGCCAGCAGCGGTCAGGGAGGGAGCACTGAAGCTTTCTTT
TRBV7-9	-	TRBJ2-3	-	CASSPITDTQYF	TGTGCCAGCAGCCCTATCACAGATACGCAGTATTTT
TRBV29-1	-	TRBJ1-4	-	CSVEDHGGGISFF	TGCAGCGTTGAAGATCACGGGGGCGGGATTTCGTTTTTT
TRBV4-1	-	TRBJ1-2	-	CASSQDFFRADWGYTF	TGCGCCAGCAGCCAAGACTTTTTCCGGGCCGATTGGGGCTACACCTTC
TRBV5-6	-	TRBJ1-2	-	CASSSGRRAGFTF	TGTGCCAGCAGCTCCGGACGAAGGGCGGGGTTCACCTTC
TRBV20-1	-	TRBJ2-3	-	CSAPRYDTQYF	TGCAGTGCGCCCCGTTATGATACGCAGTATTTT
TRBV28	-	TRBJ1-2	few	CASSQGPANYGYTF	TGTGCCAGCAGTCAGGGCCCTGCTAACTATGGCTACACCTTC
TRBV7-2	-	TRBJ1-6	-	CASSSAARTNNSPLHF	TGTGCCAGCAGCTCCGCCGCTCGGACTAATAATTCACCCCTCCACTTT
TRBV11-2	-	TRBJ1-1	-	CASSLLAEAFF	TGTGCCAGCAGCTTATTGGCTGAAGCTTTCTTT
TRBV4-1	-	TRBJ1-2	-	CASSHQVDGYTF	TGCGCCAGCAGCCATCAAGTAGATGGCTACACCTTC
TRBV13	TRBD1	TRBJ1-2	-	CASSFSFGPYEGGPNYGYTF	TGTGCCAGCAGCTTCAGTTTCGGGCCTTACGAAGGGGGCCCTAACTATGGCTACACCTTC
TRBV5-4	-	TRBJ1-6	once	CASSLGGKSSYNSPLHF	TGTGCCAGCAGCTTGGGCGGAAAGAGCTCCTATAATTCACCCCTCCACTTT
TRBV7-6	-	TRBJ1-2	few	CASSLGKPNYGYTF	TGTGCCAGCAGCTTAGGGAAACCTAACTATGGCTACACCTTC
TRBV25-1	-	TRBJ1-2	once	CASSEGSVGGYTF	TGTGCCAGCAGTGAGGGATCCGTGGGGGGCTACACCTTC
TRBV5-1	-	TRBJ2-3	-	CASSLGQVTDTQYF	TGCGCCAGCAGCTTGGGACAGGTCACAGATACGCAGTATTTT
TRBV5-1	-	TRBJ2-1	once	CASSGGPGGGNEQFF	TGCGCCAGCAGCGGCGGTCCGGGTGGAGGCAATGAGCAGTTCTTC
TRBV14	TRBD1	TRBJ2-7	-	CASSPDRGRSSEQYF	TGTGCCAGCAGCCCAGACAGGGGGCGCTCATCCGAGCAGTACTTC
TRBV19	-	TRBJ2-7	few	CASSIGGGGSPYEQYF	TGTGCCAGTAGTATAGGTGGAGGGGGAAGTCCCTACGAGCAGTACTTC
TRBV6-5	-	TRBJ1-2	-	CASRTTKNYGYTF	TGTGCCAGCAGAACGACAAAGAACTATGGCTACACCTTC
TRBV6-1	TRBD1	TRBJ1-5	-	CASSGSQGVSQPQHF	TGTGCCAGCAGTGGTTCGCAGGGGGTGAGTCAGCCCCAGCATTTT
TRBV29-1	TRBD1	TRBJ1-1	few	CSGDSMNTEAFF	TGCAGCGGGGACAGTATGAACACTGAAGCTTTCTTT
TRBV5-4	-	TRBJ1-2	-	CASSFLGGVRGYTF	TGTGCCAGCAGCTTTTTGGGAGGGGTCCGGGGCTACACCTTC
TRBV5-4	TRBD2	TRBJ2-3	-	CASSLAQRGATDTQYF	TGTGCCAGCAGCTTGGCCCAGCGGGGGGCCACAGATACGCAGTATTTT
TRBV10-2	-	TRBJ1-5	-	CASSEGDPNQPQHF	TGCGCCAGCAGTGAGGGGGATCCGAATCAGCCCCAGCATTTT
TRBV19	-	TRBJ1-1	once	CASRREGNTEAFF	TGTGCCAGTAGGAGGGAGGGTAACACTGAAGCTTTCTTT
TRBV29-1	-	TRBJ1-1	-	CSVVGQYQGMAFF	TGCAGCGTTGTGGGTCAGTATCAGGGGATGGCTTTCTTT
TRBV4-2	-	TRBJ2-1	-	CASSPGAGSYNEQFF	TGTGCCAGTTCGCCGGGGGCTGGATCCTACAATGAGCAGTTCTTC
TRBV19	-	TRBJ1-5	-	CASNEGNQPQHF	TGTGCCAGTAATGAGGGCAATCAGCCCCAGCATTTT
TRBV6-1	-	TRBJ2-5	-	CATRVAQETQYF	TGTGCCACCAGGGTGGCTCAAGAGACCCAGTACTTC
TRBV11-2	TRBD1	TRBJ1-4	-	CASSLGDSWSEKLFF	TGTGCCAGCAGCTTAGGGGACAGTTGGAGTGAAAAACTGTTTTTT
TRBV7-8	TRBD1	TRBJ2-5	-	CASSLSLGQGGQTQYF	TGTGCCAGCAGCTTATCCCTTGGACAGGGGGGACAGACCCAGTACTTC
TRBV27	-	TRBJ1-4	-	CASSFQRGFEKLFF	TGTGCCAGCAGTTTTCAGCGGGGTTTTGAGAAACTGTTTTTT
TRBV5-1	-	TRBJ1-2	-	CASSLGSAQQQGYTF	TGCGCCAGCAGCTTGGGGTCAGCGCAACAGCAGGGCTACACCTTC
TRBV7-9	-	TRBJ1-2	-	CASSLVLIGGYTF	TGTGCCAGCAGCTTAGTACTAATAGGAGGCTACACCTTC
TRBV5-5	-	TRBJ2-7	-	CASSPGPGKQYEQYF	TGTGCCAGCAGCCCTGGACCCGGAAAACAATACGAGCAGTACTTC
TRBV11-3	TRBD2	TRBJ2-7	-	CASSPGGTYEQYF	TGTGCCAGCAGCCCGGGGGGAACCTACGAGCAGTACTTC
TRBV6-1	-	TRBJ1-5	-	CASKGTPYSNQPQHF	TGTGCCAGCAAAGGGACACCTTATAGCAATCAGCCCCAGCATTTT
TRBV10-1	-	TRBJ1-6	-	CASSERVRWSSPLHF	TGCGCCAGCAGTGAACGGGTTAGGTGGAGTTCACCCCTCCACTTT
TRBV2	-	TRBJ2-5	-	CASSERGGARETQYF	TGTGCCAGCAGTGAACGGGGCGGGGCGAGGGAGACCCAGTACTTC
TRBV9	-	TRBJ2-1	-	CASSPPPAFNEQFF	TGTGCCAGCAGCCCCCCCCCGGCGTTCAATGAGCAGTTCTTC
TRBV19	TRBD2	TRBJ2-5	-	CASDSGGIIGETQYF	TGTGCCAGTGATAGCGGGGGGATTATTGGGGAGACCCAGTACTTC
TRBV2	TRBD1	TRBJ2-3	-	CASSPGQGNTDTQYF	TGTGCCAGCAGTCCGGGACAGGGGAACACAGATACGCAGTATTTT
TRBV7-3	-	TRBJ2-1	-	CASSPDLKDNEQFF	TGTGCCAGCAGCCCGGACCTCAAAGACAATGAGCAGTTCTTC
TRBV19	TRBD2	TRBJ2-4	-	CASSNPKRTRNIQYF	TGTGCCAGTAGTAACCCCAAGCGGACTAGGAACATTCAGTACTTC
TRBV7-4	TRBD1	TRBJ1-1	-	CASSHASGGGGAFF	TGTGCCAGCAGCCACGCCTCAGGGGGAGGGGGAGCTTTCTTT
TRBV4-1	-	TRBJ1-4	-	CASSQDFLQGVGKLFF	TGCGCCAGCAGCCAAGATTTTTTACAGGGAGTTGGAAAACTGTTTTTT
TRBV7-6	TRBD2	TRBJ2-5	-	CASNRAGPPQETQYF	TGTGCCAGCAATCGAGCGGGGCCACCTCAAGAGACCCAGTACTTC
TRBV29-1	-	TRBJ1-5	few	CSVEKGGGGQPQHF	TGCAGCGTTGAAAAGGGGGGCGGCGGTCAGCCCCAGCATTTT
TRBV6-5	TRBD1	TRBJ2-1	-	CASIGRDRGLGEQFF	TGTGCCAGCATTGGACGGGACAGGGGGCTGGGTGAGCAGTTCTTC
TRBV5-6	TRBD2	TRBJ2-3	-	CASSTTTSGSSDTQYF	TGTGCCAGCAGCACAACGACTAGCGGGAGCTCAGATACGCAGTATTTT
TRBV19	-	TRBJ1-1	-	CASSIAGGKAEAFF	TGTGCCAGTAGTATAGCGGGGGGGAAGGCTGAAGCTTTCTTT
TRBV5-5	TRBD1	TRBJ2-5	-	CASSLEGDRGETQYF	TGTGCCAGCAGCTTGGAAGGGGACAGGGGAGAGACCCAGTACTTC
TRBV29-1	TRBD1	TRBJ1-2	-	CSGGDSSRDYTF	TGCAGCGGGGGGGACAGTTCCCGGGACTACACCTTC
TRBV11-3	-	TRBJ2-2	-	CASSLEQFSDTGELFF	TGTGCCAGCAGCTTAGAACAGTTCTCCGACACCGGGGAGCTGTTTTTT
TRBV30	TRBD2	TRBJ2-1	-	CAWNSLAGAGILVF	TGTGCCTGGAATTCTTTAGCGGGGGCTGGAATTTTGGTCTTC
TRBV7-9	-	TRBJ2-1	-	CASSLAGGPSHNEQFF	TGTGCCAGCAGCTTAGCGGGGGGCCCATCGCACAATGAGCAGTTCTTC
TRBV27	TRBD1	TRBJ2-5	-	CASSLSVRGSETQYF	TGTGCCAGCAGTTTATCGGTCAGGGGGTCAGAGACCCAGTACTTC
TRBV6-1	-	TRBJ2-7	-	CASSVAGAYEQYF	TGTGCCAGCAGTGTGGCAGGGGCCTACGAGCAGTACTTC